Following are 28 T cell receptor beta chains from one sample sequenced in a study of blood T cell repertoires in COVID-19. Produced via immunoSEQ multiplex PCR; TCRdb's table is partial and in-frame only. This table holds 450,000 or so clones, about 89% found once. The sample was peripheral blood. The receptors were sampled from a middle-aged woman with COVID-19, enrolled during active disease.

CDR3 DNA: TGTGCCAGCAGTTACACCCGCAGGGGGGCGAGGGAAAAACTGTTTTTT. Translation gives CASSYTRRGAREKLFF. The chain recombines TRBV6-5 with TRBJ1-4; 7 bases are a match to TRBD1. CDR3 length: 16 residues. With V trimmed by 2 bases and J by 8 bases, 11 bases remained unmatched. CDR1 MNHEY and CDR2 SVGAGI come from the germline V gene.

The J gene is TRBJ2-2, the V gene TRBV7-6; TRBD2 aligns across 11 bases. The V segment lost 5 bases and the J segment 0 bases; nucleotides outside the gene matches: 11. Germline V gene lookup returns CDR1 SGHVS and CDR2 FNYEAQ. The CDR3 consists of 19 residues. This CDR3 is CASSKSGTSGSTNTGELFF. In nucleotides, the CDR3 is TGTGCCAGCAGCAAATCCGGGACTAGCGGTTCTACGAACACCGGGGAGCTGTTTTTT. The full variable domain, in which reference TRBV7-6 and TRBJ2-2 provide the parts outside the CDR3, is GAGVSQSPRYKVTKRGQDVALRCDPISGHVSLYWYRQALGQGPEFLTYFNYEAQQDKSGLPNDRFSAERPEGSISTLTIQRTEQRDSAMYRCASSKSGTSGSTNTGELFFGEGSRLTVL.

J is TRBJ1-2 and V is TRBV11-2; D is perhaps TRBD1 (5 bases). Trimming cost V 4 bases and J 4 bases, with 25 bases left between them. The germline gives CDR1 SGHAT, CDR2 FQNNGV. The CDR3 has 18 residues. CDR3 sequence: CASSSSLNLGGKGYGYTF. The CDR3 coding sequence is TGTGCCAGCAGCTCCTCATTAAACCTTGGGGGGAAGGGCTATGGCTACACCTTC. Filled out from reference TRBV11-2 and TRBJ1-2, the complete variable domain reads EAGVAQSPRYKIIEKRQSVAFWCNPISGHATLYWYQQILGQGPKLLIQFQNNGVVDDSQLPKDRFSAERLKGVDSTLKIQPAKLEDSAVYLCASSSSLNLGGKGYGYTFGSGTRLTVV.

The chain recombines TRBV7-2 with TRBJ2-3; D not resolved. The ends were cut back, 0 bases at V and 1 base at J, with 8 bases in the middle. The CDR3 runs 15 residues. The germline CDR1 and CDR2 sequences are SGHTA and FQGNSA. CDR3 DNA sequence: TGTGCCAGCAGCTTAGCTATCTCAGGCACAGATACGCAGTATTTT. Amino acid sequence: CASSLAISGTDTQYF.

The rearrangement links TRBV15 to TRBJ1-5; 10 bases are shared with TRBD1. The V gene's germline CDR1 is LNHNV and CDR2 YYDKDF (reference sequence). This CDR3 contains 17 residues. The V gene end was trimmed by 4 bases and the J gene end by 0 bases; junction bases not matched to a gene: 6. The CDR3 DNA reads as TGTGCCACCAGCAAGAAGGGACAGGGGCGTAGCAATCAGCCCCAGCATTTT. As protein: CATSKKGQGRSNQPQHF.

V usage is TRBV9 and J usage is TRBJ1-1; 10 bases line up with TRBD1. Germline V lookup: CDR1 SGDLS, CDR2 YYNGEE. After removal of 0 bases from V and 4 bases from J, the junction contained 12 bases not matched to a gene. This CDR3 region has 18 residues. The CDR3 bases are TGTGCCAGCAGCGTAGGACAGGGGGCGGGACAGGTGACCACTGAAGCTTTCTTT. This sequence encodes CASSVGQGAGQVTTEAFF.

This chain uses TRBV2 with TRBJ1-2, with D unresolved. Germline loops: CDR1 SNHLY, CDR2 FYNNEI. This CDR3 contains 13 residues. Trimming shortened V by 6 bases and J by 4 bases, and 12 bases separated the two germline ends. The CDR3 nucleotides read TGTGCCAGCAGGGAGTGGGTTCGCTATGGCTACACCTTC. Translation gives CASREWVRYGYTF. Variable domain in full (rest from reference TRBV2 and TRBJ1-2): EPEVTQTPSHQVTQMGQEVILRCVPISNHLYFYWYRQILGQKVEFLVSFYNNEISEKSEIFDDQFSVERPDGSNFTLKIRSTKLEDSAMYFCASREWVRYGYTFGSGTRLTVV.

This chain links TRBV20-1 with TRBJ1-5; D possibly corresponds to TRBD1 (6 bases). Germline V gene data show CDR1 as DFQATT and CDR2 as SNEGSKA (reference sequence). This CDR3 region has 15 residues. V lost 3 bases, J lost 3 bases, and 15 bases lay in between. CDR3 DNA sequence: TGCAGTGCTAGTGTGCAGGGGATATCCAATCAGCCCCAGCATTTT. Protein product: CSASVQGISNQPQHF.

The chain combines TRBV7-8 with TRBJ1-2; 7 bases line up with TRBD1. This CDR3 is 15 amino acids long. Germline lookup yields CDR1 SGHVS and CDR2 FQNEAQ. The V segment lost 3 bases and the J segment 1 base; nucleotides outside the gene matches: 5. In DNA, the CDR3 is TGTGCCAGCAGCTTCTCGTCAGGGGGTAACTATGGCTACACCTTC. Amino acids: CASSFSSGGNYGYTF.

The chain combines TRBV7-3 with TRBJ2-3; 12 nucleotides agree with TRBD2. After removal of 5 bases from V and 4 bases from J, the junction contained 7 bases not matched to a gene. Germline CDR1 is SGHTA and CDR2 is FQGTGA. This CDR3 spans 16 amino acids. DNA for the CDR3: TGTGCCAGCAGCCCAGGACTAGCGGGGAGATCAGATACGCAGTATTTT. This sequence encodes CASSPGLAGRSDTQYF.

This chain connects TRBV25-1 to TRBJ2-2; weak D call: TRBD1 (5 bases). This CDR3 spans 15 amino acids. Trimming shortened V by 0 bases and J by 4 bases, and 9 bases separated the two germline ends. Germline CDR1 reads MGHDK; CDR2 reads SYGVNS. CDR3 amino acids: CASSEYRGSTGELFF. The CDR3 nucleotides are TGTGCCAGCAGTGAATATAGGGGAAGCACCGGGGAGCTGTTTTTT. Complete variable domain (other parts from reference TRBV25-1 and TRBJ2-2): EADIYQTPRYLVIGTGKKITLECSQTMGHDKMYWYQQDPGMELHLIHYSYGVNSTEKGDLSSESTVSRIRTEHFPLTLESARPSHTSQYLCASSEYRGSTGELFFGEGSRLTVL.

The chain links TRBV5-1 to TRBJ1-3, with no clear D. CDR1 and CDR2 from the germline V gene are SGHRS and YFSETQ. The germline V and J ends were trimmed by 4 bases and 0 bases, with 8 bases remaining between them. The CDR3 is made up of 14 amino acids. DNA of the CDR3: TGCGCCAGCAGCACCACGGGCTCTGGAAACACCATATATTTT. Its protein product is CASSTTGSGNTIYF. The full variable domain, its missing parts supplied by reference TRBV5-1 and TRBJ1-3, is KAGVTQTPRYLIKTRGQQVTLSCSPISGHRSVSWYQQTPGQGLQFLFEYFSETQRNKGNFPGRFSGRQFSNSRSEMNVSTLELGDSALYLCASSTTGSGNTIYFGEGSWLTVV.

The chain links TRBV5-4 to TRBJ1-4; possible D gene TRBD1, 6 bases. CDR1 SGHNT and CDR2 YYREEE come from the germline V gene (reference sequence). This CDR3 has 14 residues. V lost 4 bases and J lost 3, with 10 bases in between. CDR3 sequence (DNA): TGTGCCAGCAGCCCACAGGGCCCTAATGAAAAACTGTTTTTT. Protein: CASSPQGPNEKLFF.

This sequence joins TRBV12-3 or TRBV12-4 and TRBJ1-5; no clear D gene. Deletions cut 4 bases from V and 5 bases from J, with 9 bases between. The CDR3 is 13 amino acids. CDR3 sequence reads: CASSSRDYQPQHF. Written as DNA, the CDR3 is TGTGCCAGCAGTTCGAGGGATTATCAGCCCCAGCATTTT.

The chain uses TRBV5-4 and TRBJ2-7; 10 bases are shared with TRBD2. CDR1 is SGHNT and CDR2 is YYREEE in the germline V gene (reference sequence). The CDR3 is 17 amino acids. Losses at the gene ends were 0 bases for V and 6 bases for J; bases not matched to a gene: 12. CDR3 amino acids: CASSLAAGGPMGGEQYF. The CDR3 DNA reads TGTGCCAGCAGCTTGGCAGCGGGAGGGCCCATGGGGGGCGAGCAGTACTTC.

J is TRBJ1-4 and V is TRBV2, with 11 bases aligning to TRBD1. Germline V CDR1 and CDR2: SNHLY, FYNNEI. V lost 6 bases and J lost 7; bases outside the gene matches: 4. CDR3 length: 14 amino acids. CDR3 protein: CASRRTGGSEKLFF. The CDR3 DNA follows: TGTGCCAGCAGGCGGACAGGGGGCAGTGAAAAACTGTTTTTT.

V and J are TRBV5-1 and TRBJ2-3, with a possible D match to TRBD2 (5 bases). The CDR3 consists of 14 residues. Germline V gene data show CDR1 as SGHRS and CDR2 as YFSETQ. Deletions cut 0 bases from V and 4 bases from J, with 9 bases between. CDR3 nucleotides: TGCGCCAGCAGCTTGGGCAGGCGGGCAGATACGCAGTATTTT. It specifies CASSLGRRADTQYF.

V gene TRBV19 combines with J gene TRBJ1-2; 7 nucleotides match TRBD1. Germline V gene data show CDR1 as LNHDA and CDR2 as SQIVND (reference sequence). The junction had 7 bases not matched to a gene; V was cut back by 5 bases and J by 1 base. The CDR3 contains 15 residues. This CDR3 is CASSRTSGGNYGYTF. CDR3 nucleotides: TGTGCCAGTAGTCGCACCTCAGGGGGTAACTATGGCTACACCTTC.

The V gene is TRBV7-3, the J gene TRBJ2-3; weak D call: TRBD2 (6 bases). The CDR3 runs 16 residues. Between the trimmed V and J ends, which lost 0 bases and 0 bases, there was a span of 10 bases. The germline gives CDR1 SGHTA, CDR2 FQGTGA. The CDR3 loop is CASSLTSGYSTDTQYF. CDR3 nucleotide sequence: TGTGCCAGCAGCTTAACTAGCGGCTATAGCACAGATACGCAGTATTTT.

This chain links TRBV12-3 or TRBV12-4 with TRBJ1-2; possible D gene TRBD1, 5 bases. This CDR3 comprises 12 residues. Trimming pared 6 bases from V and 7 bases from J, leaving 12 bases between. The CDR3, as DNA: TGTGCCAGCAGCTACCCAGGGTCTGGCTACACCTTC. It translates to CASSYPGSGYTF.

The CDR3 region has the DNA TGTGCCAGCTCACCTCCGACAGGGACACAGCCCCAGCATTTT. Amino acids: CASSPPTGTQPQHF. This chain connects TRBV18 to TRBJ1-5; 7 bases agree with TRBD1. Germline V lookup: CDR1 KGHSH, CDR2 LQKENI. The CDR3 extends over 14 amino acids. Losses at the gene ends were 3 bases for V and 7 bases for J; bases not matched to a gene: 6.

The CDR3, as DNA: TGTGCCAGCAGCCCCGGACTAGGCACAGATACGCAGTATTTT. Translated, it gives CASSPGLGTDTQYF. V is TRBV3-1 (or the pseudogene TRBV3-2) and J is TRBJ2-3; TRBD2 aligns across 7 bases. The V and J ends lost 4 bases and 1 base, in that order; junction bases with no gene match: 2. Per germline, CDR1 LGHDT and CDR2 YNNKEL (reference sequence). This CDR3 has 14 amino acids.

This chain connects TRBV25-1 to TRBJ1-4; possible D gene TRBD1, 5 bases. The germline V gene encodes CDR1 MGHDK and CDR2 SYGVNS. Trimming took off 1 base at V and 0 bases at J, with 15 bases between the two ends. The CDR3 runs 18 residues. This CDR3 reads CASSEFWGSRSTNEKLFF. The CDR3 coding sequence is TGTGCCAGCAGTGAATTTTGGGGCAGCCGATCAACTAATGAAAAACTGTTTTTT.

The chain links TRBV5-1 to TRBJ2-3, with TRBD2 matching 9 bases. This CDR3 comprises 16 residues. V was clipped by 1 base and J by 2 bases; unmatched bases: 5. Germline V gene sequence: CDR1 SGHRS, CDR2 YFSETQ. The CDR3 DNA reads TGCGCCAGCAGCTTGCCTCTAGCGGGGCCCACAGATACGCAGTATTTT. Its protein is CASSLPLAGPTDTQYF.

The chain combines TRBV28 with TRBJ1-2; 7 positions agree with TRBD1. This CDR3 has 15 amino acids. V shed 6 bases, J shed 1 base, and the junction held 8 bases outside the gene matches. Per the germline V gene, CDR1 is MDHEN and CDR2 is SYDVKM. This CDR3 is CASRETGRSNYGYTF. In nucleotides, the CDR3 is TGTGCCAGCAGGGAGACAGGGAGGAGTAACTATGGCTACACCTTC.

This chain uses TRBV19 with TRBJ1-6; possibly TRBD1 for D (6 bases). The germline CDR1 and CDR2 sequences are LNHDA and SQIVND (reference sequence). The CDR3 contains 16 residues. The ends were cut back, 3 bases at V and 7 bases at J, with 16 bases in the middle. In nucleotides, the CDR3 is TGTGCCAGTAGTATCCAAGGGACCAGGGGAAATTCACCCCTCCACTTT. Encoded protein: CASSIQGTRGNSPLHF.

The rearrangement uses TRBV7-3 and TRBJ2-3; D perhaps matches TRBD1 (6 bases). The CDR3 covers 12 residues. Per germline, CDR1 SGHTA and CDR2 FQGTGA. Trimming left V 7 bases short and J 1 base short, with 6 bases between. The CDR3 sequence is CASKGGTDTQYF. The CDR3 coding sequence is TGTGCCAGCAAGGGGGGCACAGATACGCAGTATTTT.

This chain joins TRBV24-1 and TRBJ2-1; possibly TRBD1 for D (6 bases). The V gene lost 3 bases and the J gene lost 5 bases, with 19 bases spanning the gap. Germline lookup yields CDR1 KGHDR and CDR2 SFDVKD. This CDR3 has 17 residues. The CDR3 bases are TGTGCCACCAGTGATAGACCACAGGGATCGGCTGACAATGAGCAGTTCTTC. Its translation is CATSDRPQGSADNEQFF.